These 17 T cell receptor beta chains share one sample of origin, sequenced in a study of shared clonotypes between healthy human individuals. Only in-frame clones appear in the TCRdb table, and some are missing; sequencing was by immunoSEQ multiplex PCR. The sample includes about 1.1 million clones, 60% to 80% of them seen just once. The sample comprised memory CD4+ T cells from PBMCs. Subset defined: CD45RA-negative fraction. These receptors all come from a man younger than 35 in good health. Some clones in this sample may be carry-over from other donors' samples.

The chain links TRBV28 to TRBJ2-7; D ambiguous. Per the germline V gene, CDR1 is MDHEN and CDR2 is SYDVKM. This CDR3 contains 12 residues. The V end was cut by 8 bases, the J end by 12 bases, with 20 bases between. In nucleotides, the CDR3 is TGTGCCAGCGGTGAGGTGTTGACGAGCTTGTACTTC. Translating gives CASGEVLTSLYF.

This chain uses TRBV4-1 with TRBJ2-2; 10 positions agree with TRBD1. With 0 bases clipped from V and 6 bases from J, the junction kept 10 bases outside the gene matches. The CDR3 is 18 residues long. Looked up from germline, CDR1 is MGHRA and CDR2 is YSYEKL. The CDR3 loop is CASSQDGGGTGVSGELFF. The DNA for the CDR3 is TGCGCCAGCAGCCAAGATGGGGGCGGGACAGGGGTTTCCGGGGAGCTGTTTTTT.

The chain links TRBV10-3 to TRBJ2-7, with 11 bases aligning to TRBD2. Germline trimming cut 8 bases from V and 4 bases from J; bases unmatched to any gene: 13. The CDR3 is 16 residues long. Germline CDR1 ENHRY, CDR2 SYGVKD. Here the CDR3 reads CAIRIPKLAGVYEQYF. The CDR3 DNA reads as TGTGCCATCCGGATTCCTAAACTAGCGGGGGTTTACGAGCAGTACTTC.

The CDR3 bases are TGTGCCAGCAGCCCCGAAGAGGGCACTGAAGCTTTCTTT. It yields the protein CASSPEEGTEAFF. The chain links TRBV7-2 to TRBJ1-1; D call uncertain. The V end was cut by 5 bases, the J end by 4 bases, with 11 bases between. The CDR3 is made up of 13 amino acids. Germline V CDR1 and CDR2: SGHTA, FQGNSA. The whole variable domain, filled in from reference TRBV7-2 and TRBJ1-1, reads GAGVSQSPSNKVTEKGKDVELRCDPISGHTALYWYRQSLGQGLEFLIYFQGNSAPDKSGLPSDRFSAERTGGSVSTLTIQRTQQEDSAVYLCASSPEEGTEAFFGQGTRLTVV.

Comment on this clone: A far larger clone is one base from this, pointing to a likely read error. CDR3 loop: CASSLRGTGDSYGYTF. CDR3 bases: TGTGCCAGCAGCCTACGGGGGACAGGGGATTCCTATGGCTACACCTTC. The V call is TRBV5-6, the J call TRBJ1-2, with TRBD1 matching 10 bases. The CDR3 contains 16 residues. Germline assignment: CDR1 SGHDT and CDR2 YYEEEE. Trimming took 4 bases from V and 4 from J; bases not matched to a gene: 10.

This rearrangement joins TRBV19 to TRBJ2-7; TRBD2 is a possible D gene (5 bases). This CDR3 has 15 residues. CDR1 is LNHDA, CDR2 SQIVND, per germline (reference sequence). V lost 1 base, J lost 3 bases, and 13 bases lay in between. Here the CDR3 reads CASSIGGSAGYEQYF. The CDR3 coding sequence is TGTGCCAGTAGTATAGGAGGTTCGGCGGGCTACGAGCAGTACTTC.

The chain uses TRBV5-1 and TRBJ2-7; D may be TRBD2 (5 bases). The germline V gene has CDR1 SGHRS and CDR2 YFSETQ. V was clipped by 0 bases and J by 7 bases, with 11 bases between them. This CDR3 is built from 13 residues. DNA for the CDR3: TGCGCCAGCAGCTTGGTGACGGGATTGGAGCAGTACTTC. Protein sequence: CASSLVTGLEQYF.

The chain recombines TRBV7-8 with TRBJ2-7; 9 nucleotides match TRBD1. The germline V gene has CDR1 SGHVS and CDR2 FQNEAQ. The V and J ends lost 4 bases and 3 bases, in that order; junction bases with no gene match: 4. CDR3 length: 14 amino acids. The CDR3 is CASSSDRGFYEQYF. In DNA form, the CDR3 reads TGTGCCAGCAGCTCGGACAGGGGTTTCTACGAGCAGTACTTC.

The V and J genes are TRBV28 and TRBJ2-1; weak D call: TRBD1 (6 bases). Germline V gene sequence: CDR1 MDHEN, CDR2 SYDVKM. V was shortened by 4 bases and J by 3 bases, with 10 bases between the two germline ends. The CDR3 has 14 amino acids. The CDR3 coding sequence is TGTGCCAGCAGTTCCGGACAGAGCTACAATGAGCAGTTCTTC. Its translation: CASSSGQSYNEQFF.

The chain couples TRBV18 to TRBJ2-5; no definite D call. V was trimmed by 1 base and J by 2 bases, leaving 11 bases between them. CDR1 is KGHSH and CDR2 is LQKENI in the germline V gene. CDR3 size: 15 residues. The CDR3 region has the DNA TGTGCCAGCTCACCACTTCCCGGCGATCAAGAGACCCAGTACTTC. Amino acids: CASSPLPGDQETQYF.

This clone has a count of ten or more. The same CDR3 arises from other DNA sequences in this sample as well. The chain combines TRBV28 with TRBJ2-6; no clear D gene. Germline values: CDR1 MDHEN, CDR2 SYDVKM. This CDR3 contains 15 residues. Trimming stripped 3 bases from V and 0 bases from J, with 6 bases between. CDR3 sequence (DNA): TGTGCCAGCAGTTTTGGTGCCTCTGGGGCCAACGTCCTGACTTTC. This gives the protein CASSFGASGANVLTF.

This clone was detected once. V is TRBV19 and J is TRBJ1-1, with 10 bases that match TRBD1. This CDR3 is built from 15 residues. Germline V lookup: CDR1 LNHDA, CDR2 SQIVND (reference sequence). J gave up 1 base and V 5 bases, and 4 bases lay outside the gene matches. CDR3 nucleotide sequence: TGTGCCAGTAGTCTTAGACAGGGGGCGAACACTGAAGCTTTCTTT. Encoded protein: CASSLRQGANTEAFF.

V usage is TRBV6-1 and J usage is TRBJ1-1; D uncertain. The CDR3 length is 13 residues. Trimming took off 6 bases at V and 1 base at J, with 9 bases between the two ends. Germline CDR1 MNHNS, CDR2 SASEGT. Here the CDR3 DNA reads TGTGCCAGCAGGAAGGACGGGAACACTGAAGCTTTCTTT. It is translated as CASRKDGNTEAFF.

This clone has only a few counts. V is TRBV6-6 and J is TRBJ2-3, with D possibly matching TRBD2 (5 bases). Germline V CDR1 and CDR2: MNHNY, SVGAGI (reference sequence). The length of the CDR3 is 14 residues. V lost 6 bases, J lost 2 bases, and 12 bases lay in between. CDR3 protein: CASRGRANTDTQYF. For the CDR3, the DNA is TGTGCCAGCAGAGGGAGAGCCAACACAGATACGCAGTATTTT.

CDR3 loop: CASSYSGGRTDTQYF. CDR3 in DNA: TGTGCCAGCAGTTACTCGGGCGGACGCACAGATACGCAGTATTTT. This chain links TRBV6-5 with TRBJ2-3; D not certain. Germline values: CDR1 MNHEY, CDR2 SVGAGI. The CDR3 runs 15 residues. Between the trimmed V and J ends, which lost 0 bases and 1 base, there was a span of 8 bases.

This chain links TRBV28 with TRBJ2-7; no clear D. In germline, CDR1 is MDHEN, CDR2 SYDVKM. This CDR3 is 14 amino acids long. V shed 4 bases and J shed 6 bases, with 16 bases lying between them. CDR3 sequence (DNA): TGTGCCAGCAGTTCCCCAGGTTATCGCGTCGAGCAGTACTTC. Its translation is CASSSPGYRVEQYF.

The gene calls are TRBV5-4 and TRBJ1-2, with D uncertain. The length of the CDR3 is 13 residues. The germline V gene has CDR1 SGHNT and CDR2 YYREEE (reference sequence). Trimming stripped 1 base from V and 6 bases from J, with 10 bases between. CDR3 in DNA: TGTGCCAGCAGCTTGCAAGGGTTGGATGGCTACACCTTC. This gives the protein CASSLQGLDGYTF. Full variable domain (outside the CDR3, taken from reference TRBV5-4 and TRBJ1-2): ETGVTQSPTHLIKTRGQQVTLRCSSQSGHNTVSWYQQALGQGPQFIFQYYREEENGRGNFPPRFSGLQFPNYSSELNVNALELDDSALYLCASSLQGLDGYTFGSGTRLTVV.